Listed below are T cell receptor beta chains from one sample, sequenced in a study of CD8+CD57+ T cells in acquired aplastic anemia. In TCRdb, the reads were re-called with MiXCR into one record per CDR3 protein. The sample shows approximately 98,000 distinct CDR3 sequences, less than 75% of them seen only once. Sample: sorted CD4+, CD8+, or CD8+CD57+ T cells (not recorded which) from PBMCs. The receptor source for this set is a human donor with aplastic anemia. Each CDR3 is given with its conserved first and last residue. Fields, in order: J gene, D gene, clone size, V gene, CDR3 DNA, CDR3 protein. D genes are given only for firm matches. Not every row has a clone size; where given, it reads once, few, many or a size class.

TRBJ2-7 | TRBD2 | . | TRBV20-1 | TGCAGTGCTAGCGGGAGGGCCATCTACGAGCAGTACTTC | CSASGRAIYEQYF
TRBJ2-2 | . | . | TRBV5-1 | TGCGCCAGCAGCACCCGGGACTCCCATACCGGGGAGCTGTTTTTT | CASSTRDSHTGELFF
TRBJ2-7 | . | once | TRBV2 | TGTGCCAGCAGTGACAGGTCCGAGCAGTACTTC | CASSDRSEQYF
TRBJ2-7 | . | . | TRBV7-2 | TGTGCCAGCAGTATTGACGGGCCCTACGAGCAGTACTTC | CASSIDGPYEQYF
TRBJ2-3 | . | . | TRBV13 | TGTGCCAGCAGCCCAGATGGTGACAGGCGCACAGATACGCAGTATTTT | CASSPDGDRRTDTQYF
TRBJ2-3 | . | . | TRBV15 | TGTGCCACCAGGGGCGGGTATTCAGATACACAGTATTTT | CATRGGYSDTQYF
TRBJ2-7 | TRBD1 | . | TRBV10-1 | TGCGCCAGCAGTACCGGGACAGGGACGTTGAACTTC | CASSTGTGTLNF
TRBJ1-1 | . | once | TRBV19 | TGTGCCAGCAGGAACCCAGTGGCGAGGACTGAAGCTTTCTTT | CASRNPVARTEAFF
TRBJ1-2 | . | . | TRBV10-3 | TGTGCCATCAGTGAAGGGCCGGGGGCCCCAGGCTACACCTTC | CAISEGPGAPGYTF
TRBJ1-3 | . | few | TRBV19 | TGTGCCAGTAGTAGGGGACCTGGAAACACCATATATTTT | CASSRGPGNTIYF
TRBJ2-3 | TRBD1 | . | TRBV10-3 | TGTGCCATCAGTGGTGGACAGGGGGTAACAGATACGCAGTATTTT | CAISGGQGVTDTQYF
TRBJ2-1 | . | many | TRBV20-1 | TGCAGTGCTACGGGCTACGGACGGGAGAGCTCCTACAATGAGCAGTTCTTC | CSATGYGRESSYNEQFF
TRBJ1-1 | . | . | TRBV9 | TGTGCCAGCAAGGGTCTGAACACTGAAGCTTTCTTT | CASKGLNTEAFF
TRBJ2-7 | TRBD1 | few | TRBV15 | TGTGCCACCAGCAGAGAAGGGACAGGGACCTACGAGCAGTACTTC | CATSREGTGTYEQYF
TRBJ2-1 | TRBD2 | . | TRBV25-1 | TGTGCCAGCAGTTGGGGGACTAGCGGGACCGGCCGCCGCATAAGGCAGTTCTTC | CASSWGTSGTGRRIRQFF
TRBJ2-7 | . | . | TRBV10-3 | TGTGCCATCAGTGAAGGATTCTCCTACGAGCAGTACTTC | CAISEGFSYEQYF
TRBJ1-5 | . | . | TRBV2 | TGTGCCAGCAGTGAACTCAGGAATAGCAATCAGCCCCAGCATTTT | CASSELRNSNQPQHF
TRBJ1-2 | TRBD1 | . | TRBV29-1 | TGCAGCGCCCCAGGAGGGGGCATTACTAACTATGGCTACACCTTC | CSAPGGGITNYGYTF
TRBJ1-2 | . | many | TRBV5-4 | TGTGCCAGCAGCTTTAGGTCATGGGATCGGGGTAACTATGGCTACACCTTC | CASSFRSWDRGNYGYTF
TRBJ2-7 | TRBD1 | . | TRBV10-1 | TGCGCCAGCAGTGGAGGGACAGGGCCCTACGAGCAGTACTTC | CASSGGTGPYEQYF
TRBJ2-5 | TRBD1 | . | TRBV13 | TGTGCCAGCAGCCCGGGACAGACCGGAGAGACCCAGTACTTC | CASSPGQTGETQYF
TRBJ2-6 | . | . | TRBV2 | TGTGCCAGCAGCAAAGAAAGAGGGACTGGGGCCAACGTCCTGACTTTC | CASSKERGTGANVLTF
TRBJ1-6 | TRBD1 | . | TRBV2 | TGTGCCAGCAGAGGACAGGGGGCCTCGGATTCACCCCTCCACTTT | CASRGQGASDSPLHF
TRBJ2-3 | . | . | TRBV7-3 | TGTGCCAGCAGCCCCGTCCCTACTCAGCGGGGCACAGATACGCAGTATTTT | CASSPVPTQRGTDTQYF
TRBJ2-2 | . | few | TRBV29-1 | TGCAGCGTAAACGAGGGGAGCACCGGGGAGCTGTTTTTT | CSVNEGSTGELFF
TRBJ1-5 | . | . | TRBV10-2 | TGCGCCAGCAGTGGGGGTTACACCCTCAATCAGCCCCAGCATTTT | CASSGGYTLNQPQHF
TRBJ2-5 | TRBD2 | . | TRBV9 | TGTGCCAGCAGCGTAGCGTTTAGCGGGAGGGACGGGGAGACCCAGTACTTC | CASSVAFSGRDGETQYF
TRBJ2-2 | . | . | TRBV7-8 | TGTGCCAGCAGCTTACGACCGCCCACCGGGGAGCTGTTTTTT | CASSLRPPTGELFF
TRBJ2-7 | . | . | TRBV2 | TGTGCCGGGTCAGGCGAATACTCCTACGAGCAGTACTTC | CAGSGEYSYEQYF
TRBJ1-6 | TRBD1 | . | TRBV2 | TGTGCCAGCAGTGCGACAGGGAACGAAAATTCACCCCTCCACTTT | CASSATGNENSPLHF
TRBJ2-3 | . | . | TRBV24-1 | TGTGCCACCAGTGATTTGTCCGATACGCAGTATTTT | CATSDLSDTQYF
TRBJ2-7 | . | . | TRBV6-4 | TGTGCCAGCAGTGCCCTACCAGGGGACGAGCAGTACTTC | CASSALPGDEQYF
TRBJ1-6 | . | . | TRBV27 | TGTGCCAGCAGTGCCGGGAGGGGCGGGGATAATTCACCCCTCCACTTT | CASSAGRGGDNSPLHF
TRBJ2-3 | . | . | TRBV20-1 | TGCAGTGCTAGTACTAGCCTAAACACAGATACGCAGTATTTT | CSASTSLNTDTQYF
TRBJ2-7 | . | few | TRBV2 | TGTGCCAGCCTTAGGGGGGGCGAGCAGTACTTC | CASLRGGEQYF
TRBJ2-3 | TRBD2 | . | TRBV20-1 | TGCAGTGCTAAACAGGGACTAGCGGCCGTTCAAGATACGCAGTATTTT | CSAKQGLAAVQDTQYF
TRBJ2-5 | . | . | TRBV15 | TGTGCCACCAGCAGAACTACGGGCGAGACCCAGTACTTC | CATSRTTGETQYF
TRBJ2-3 | TRBD1 | . | TRBV2 | TGTGCCAGCAGTGAGGGACAGGGGAACACAGATACGCAGTATTTT | CASSEGQGNTDTQYF
TRBJ2-3 | TRBD2 | . | TRBV11-2 | TGTGCCAGCAGCATGAATAGCGGGGGCTCCACAGATACGCAGTATTTT | CASSMNSGGSTDTQYF
TRBJ1-2 | TRBD1 | . | TRBV7-9 | TGTGCCAGCAGCCGGACCGGGACAGGGTTTGGCTACACCTTC | CASSRTGTGFGYTF
TRBJ2-3 | . | . | TRBV20-1 | TGCAGTGCTAGTAAAGGTGATACGCAGTATTTT | CSASKGDTQYF
TRBJ1-5 | . | once | TRBV20-1 | TGCAGTGCTAGAGAGGGAGAGGGACGACAGCCCCAGCATTTT | CSAREGEGRQPQHF
TRBJ2-7 | . | . | TRBV20-1 | TGCAGTGCTAGTACAAGCAACGAGCAGTACTTC | CSASTSNEQYF
TRBJ1-1 | TRBD1 | . | TRBV2 | TGTGCCAGCACCAGAACGACAGGGTCTGAAGCTTTCTTT | CASTRTTGSEAFF
TRBJ2-5 | . | . | TRBV24-1 | TGTGCCACCTCCCATCGCGCGACCCAGTACTTC | CATSHRATQYF
TRBJ2-7 | TRBD1 | . | TRBV25-1 | TGTGCCAGCAGTGATGGACAGGGGGCTTACGAGCAGTACTTC | CASSDGQGAYEQYF
TRBJ2-6 | . | . | TRBV15 | TGTGCCACATCTGGCCGCGCGGGGGCCAACGTCCTGACTTTC | CATSGRAGANVLTF
TRBJ1-1 | . | . | TRBV19 | TGTGCCAGTAGTCCTTTGGGGCGCACTGAAGCTTTCTTT | CASSPLGRTEAFF
TRBJ2-1 | TRBD2 | . | TRBV15 | TGTGCCACCAGCACCAGCGGGAGATGGGCTGAGCAGTTCTTC | CATSTSGRWAEQFF
TRBJ2-7 | . | . | TRBV6-1 | TGTGCCAGCAGCCTCGATTCGTCTCGCGGGCAGTACTTC | CASSLDSSRGQYF
TRBJ2-7 | . | . | TRBV9 | TGTGCCAGCAGCTCCCGGACGGGAACCTACGAGCAGTACTTC | CASSSRTGTYEQYF
TRBJ2-3 | . | . | TRBV11-1 | TGTGCCAGCAGCTTAGGTATCTCTAGCACAGATACGCAGTATTTT | CASSLGISSTDTQYF
TRBJ2-7 | . | few | TRBV13 | TGTGCCAGCAGCTTAGCGGGGCGCCACGAGCAGTACTTC | CASSLAGRHEQYF
TRBJ2-1 | . | few | TRBV20-1 | TGCAGTGCCGCAAACAATGAGCAGTTCTTC | CSAANNEQFF
TRBJ2-5 | . | once | TRBV6-5 | TGTGCCAGCAGCTCCGAGCTCGGGGAGACCCAGTACTTC | CASSSELGETQYF